This TCR beta chain was recorded in a study of blood T cell repertoires in COVID-19. The table came from immunoSEQ multiplex PCR; TCRdb's copy has only in-frame clones and leaves some out. This table has approximately 140,000 clones, 88% appearing once. The sequenced sample was peripheral blood. This clonotype was sampled from a human donor in a cohort sampled during active COVID-19.

The CDR3 region has the DNA TGTGCCAGCAGCCGCAGGGGTAATAATTCACCCCTCCACTTT. Translation: CASSRRGNNSPLHF. The chain recombines TRBV11-2 with TRBJ1-6, with a tentative D call TRBD1 (6 bases). This CDR3 region has 14 residues. Germline CDR1 SGHAT, CDR2 FQNNGV. The V end was cut by 5 bases, the J end by 5 bases, with 10 bases between.